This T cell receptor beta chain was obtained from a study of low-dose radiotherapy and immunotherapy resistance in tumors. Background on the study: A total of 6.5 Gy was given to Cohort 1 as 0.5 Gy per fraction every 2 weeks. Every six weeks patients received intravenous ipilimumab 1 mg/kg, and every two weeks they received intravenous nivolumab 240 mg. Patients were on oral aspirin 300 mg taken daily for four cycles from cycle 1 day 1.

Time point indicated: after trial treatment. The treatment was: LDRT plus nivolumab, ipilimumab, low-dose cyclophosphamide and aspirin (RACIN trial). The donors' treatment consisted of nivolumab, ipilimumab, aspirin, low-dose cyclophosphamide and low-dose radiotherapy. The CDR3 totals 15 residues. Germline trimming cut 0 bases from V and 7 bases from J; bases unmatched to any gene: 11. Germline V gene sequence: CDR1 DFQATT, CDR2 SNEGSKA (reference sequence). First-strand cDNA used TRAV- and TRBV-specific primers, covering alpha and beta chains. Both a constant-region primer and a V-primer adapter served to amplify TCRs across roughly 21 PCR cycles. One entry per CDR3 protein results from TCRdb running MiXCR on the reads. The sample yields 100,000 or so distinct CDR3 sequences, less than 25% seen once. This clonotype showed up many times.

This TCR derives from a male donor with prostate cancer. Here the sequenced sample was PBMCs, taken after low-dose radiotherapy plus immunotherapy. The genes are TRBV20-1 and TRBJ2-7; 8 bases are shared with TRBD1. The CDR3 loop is CSARDHRTGMGEQYF. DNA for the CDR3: TGCAGTGCTAGAGACCACAGGACAGGGATGGGTGAGCAGTACTTC.